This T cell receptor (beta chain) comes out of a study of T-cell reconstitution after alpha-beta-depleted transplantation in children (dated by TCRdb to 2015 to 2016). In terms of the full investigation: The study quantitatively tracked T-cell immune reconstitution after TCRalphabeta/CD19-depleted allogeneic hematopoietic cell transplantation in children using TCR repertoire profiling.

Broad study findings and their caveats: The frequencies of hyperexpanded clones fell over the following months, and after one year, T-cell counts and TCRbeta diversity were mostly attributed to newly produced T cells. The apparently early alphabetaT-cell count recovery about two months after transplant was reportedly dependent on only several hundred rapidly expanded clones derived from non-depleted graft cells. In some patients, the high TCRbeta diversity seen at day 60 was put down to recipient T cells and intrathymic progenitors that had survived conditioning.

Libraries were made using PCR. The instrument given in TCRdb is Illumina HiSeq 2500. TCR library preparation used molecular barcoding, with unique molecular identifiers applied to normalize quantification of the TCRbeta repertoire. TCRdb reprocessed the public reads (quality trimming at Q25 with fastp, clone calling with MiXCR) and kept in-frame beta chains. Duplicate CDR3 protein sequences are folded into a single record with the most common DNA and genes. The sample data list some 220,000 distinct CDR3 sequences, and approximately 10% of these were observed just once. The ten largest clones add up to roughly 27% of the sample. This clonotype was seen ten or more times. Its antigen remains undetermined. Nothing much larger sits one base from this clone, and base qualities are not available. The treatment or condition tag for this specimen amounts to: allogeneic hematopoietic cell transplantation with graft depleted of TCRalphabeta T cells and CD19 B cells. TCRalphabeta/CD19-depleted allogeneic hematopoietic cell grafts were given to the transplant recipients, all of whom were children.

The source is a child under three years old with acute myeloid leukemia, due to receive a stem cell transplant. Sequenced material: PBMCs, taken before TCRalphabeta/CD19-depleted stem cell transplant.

The DNA is TGTGCCAGCAGTTCGAGACAGGTCGGGGAAGAGCAGTACTTC. This translates into CASSSRQVGEEQYF. This sequence uses TRBV12-3 or TRBV12-4 and TRBJ2-7, and TRBD1 may be the D gene, going by 6 matching bases. From the cysteine up to the phenylalanine, the CDR3 has a length of 14 residues. Solely the CDR3 DNA is kept, with 42 bases framed from the first base. V sheds 4 bases and J sheds 7 bases, leaving 17 bases between their ends.